A single T cell receptor (beta chain) is shown here with its context. The Seattle site enrolled patients during active infection and followed them longitudinally. CDR3 length: 12 residues. CDR1 is SEHNR and CDR2 is FQNEAQ in the germline V gene (reference sequence). Between the trimmed V and J ends, which lost 5 bases and 10 bases, there was a span of 12 bases. This sample is drawn from a study of blood T cell repertoires in COVID-19. As processed by the authors: For nucleated cells, counts were estimated from reference gene primer amplification. Assay used: immunoSEQ multiplex PCR; TCRdb lists only in-frame clones, some missing. The DNA gave D and trimming, while V, J and clone size come from that table. The sample yields 150,000 to 200,000 clones, roughly 90% seen once.

The chain combines TRBV7-9 with TRBJ2-1; D is undetermined. Sequencing input: peripheral blood. This TCR was recovered from a man between 25 and 39 years old with COVID-19, enrolled during active disease. The CDR3 loop is CASSLGGQEQFF. The CDR3 DNA reads TGTGCCAGCAGCCTAGGTGGCCAGGAGCAGTTCTTC.